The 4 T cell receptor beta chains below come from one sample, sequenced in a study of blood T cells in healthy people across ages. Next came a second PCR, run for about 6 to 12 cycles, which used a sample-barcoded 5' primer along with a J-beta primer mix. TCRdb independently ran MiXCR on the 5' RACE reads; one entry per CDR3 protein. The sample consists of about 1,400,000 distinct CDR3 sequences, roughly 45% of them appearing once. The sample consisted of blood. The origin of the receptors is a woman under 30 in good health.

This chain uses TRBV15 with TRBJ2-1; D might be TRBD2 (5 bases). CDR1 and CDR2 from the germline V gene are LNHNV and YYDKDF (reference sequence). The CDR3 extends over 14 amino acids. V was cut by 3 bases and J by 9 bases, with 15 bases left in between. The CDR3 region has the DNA TGTGCCACCAGCAGCATACTAGAGGCGGGTGAGCAGTTCTTC. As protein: CATSSILEAGEQFF.

This CDR3 is CASSQDKWGFNNEQFF. In DNA, the CDR3 is TGCGCCAGCAGCCAAGATAAGTGGGGATTCAACAATGAGCAGTTCTTC. This rearrangement joins TRBV4-1 to TRBJ2-1; D unclear. CDR1 is MGHRA, CDR2 YSYEKL, per germline. The ends were cut back, 0 bases at V and 5 bases at J, with 14 bases in the middle. This CDR3 region has 16 residues.

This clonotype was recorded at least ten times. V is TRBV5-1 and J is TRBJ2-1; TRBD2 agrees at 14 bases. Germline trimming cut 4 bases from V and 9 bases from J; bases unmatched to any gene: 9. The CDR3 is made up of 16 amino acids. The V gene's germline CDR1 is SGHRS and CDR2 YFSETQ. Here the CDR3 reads CASSALTSGRATEQFF. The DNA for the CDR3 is TGCGCCAGCAGCGCCTTGACTAGCGGGAGGGCCACTGAGCAGTTCTTC.

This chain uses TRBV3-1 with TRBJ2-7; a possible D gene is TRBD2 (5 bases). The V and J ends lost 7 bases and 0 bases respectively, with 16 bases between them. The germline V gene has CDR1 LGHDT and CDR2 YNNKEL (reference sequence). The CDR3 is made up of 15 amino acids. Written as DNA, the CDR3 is TGTGCCAGCACTCTTAATCGCGGGCTCTCCTACGAGCAGTACTTC. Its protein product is CASTLNRGLSYEQYF.